The present entry profiles one TCR beta chain with its context. This entry is derived from a study of blood T cell repertoires in COVID-19. The wider study: Samples representing acute and convalescent COVID-19 were sourced from the United States, Italy and Spain.

Sequenced by immunoSEQ multiplex PCR; TCRdb stores in-frame clones only, minus some. This table has some 70,000 clones, more than 75% appearing once. The CDR3 is made up of 17 amino acids. Looked up from germline, CDR1 is SGHKS and CDR2 is YYEKEE (reference sequence). The junction had 8 bases not matched to a gene; V was cut back by 0 bases and J by 3 bases. The chain has TRBV5-5 and TRBJ2-5, with TRBD2 matching over 10 bases. This receptor was identified in a man aged 50 to 59 with active COVID-19. The specimen sequenced was peripheral blood. The DNA of the CDR3 is TGTGCCAGCAGCTTGGGAGCGGTAGCGGGGGGAAAAGAGACCCAGTACTTC. It is translated as CASSLGAVAGGKETQYF. The variable domain in full, with the rest retrieved from reference TRBV5-5 and TRBJ2-5, is DAGVTQSPTHLIKTRGQQVTLRCSPISGHKSVSWYQQVLGQGPQFIFQYYEKEERGRGNFPDRFSARQFPNYSSELNVNALLLGDSALYLCASSLGAVAGGKETQYFGPGTRLLVL.